This T cell receptor beta chain is drawn from a study of blood T cell repertoires in COVID-19. The J segment lost 5 bases and the V segment lost 5 bases, leaving 10 bases of the junction unmatched. The germline gives CDR1 SGHTA, CDR2 FQGNSA. The CDR3 is made up of 16 amino acids. This clone has just one count. Generated by immunoSEQ multiplex PCR, the TCRdb table keeps only in-frame clones and is missing some. Of about 190,000 clones in the sample, more than 85% are singletons; the top ten hold approximately 23%. V is TRBV7-2 and J is TRBJ2-5, with 11 bases lining up with TRBD2. Sequencing was done on a sample of PBMCs or T cells enriched from blood (not recorded which). The clonotype was recovered from a woman in her forties in a cohort exposed to, infected with or recovered from COVID-19 (not recorded which). This CDR3 reads CASSPRMASGRETQYF. The CDR3 region has the DNA TGTGCCAGCAGCCCCCGTATGGCTAGCGGGAGGGAGACCCAGTACTTC.